The sequence of this TCR beta chain was determined in a study of breast tumors, draining lymph nodes, adjacent tissues. Study-wide results and caveats: Tumor TCR diversity was below lymph nodes but above nontumor tissue. Luminal-like breast cancer showed significantly higher tumor–nontumor repertoire similarity than basal-like. Tumor T cell lymph node origin was a supported hypothesis, not proven. Most tumor T cells seemingly derive from lymph node, then expand in tumor.

Germline V gives CDR1 LNHNV, CDR2 YYDKDF (reference sequence). The CDR3 runs to 14 residues. The V gene end was trimmed by 1 base and the J gene end by 5 bases; junction bases not matched to a gene: 2. From the multiplex PCR reads, TCRdb called clonotypes with MiXCR, one entry per CDR3 protein. Among 150,000 to 200,000 distinct CDR3 sequences listed, roughly a third were seen once. Samples came from axillary lymph nodes draining the breast cancer. On this clonotype: Its antigen is undetermined.

The source is a female donor with breast cancer. Some clones in this sample may be carry-over from other donors' samples. The chain links TRBV15 to TRBJ2-1, with 7 nucleotides matching TRBD2. Sample: axillary lymph node tissue. DNA of the CDR3: TGTGCCACCAGCAGAGGGGGGACTAACAATGAGCAGTTCTTC. This translates into CATSRGGTNNEQFF. Full variable domain (rest looked up from reference TRBV15 and TRBJ2-1): DAMVIQNPRYQVTQFGKPVTLSCSQTLNHNVMYWYQQKSSQAPKLLFHYYDKDFNNEADTPDNFQSRRPNTSFCFLDIRSPGLGDTAMYLCATSRGGTNNEQFFGPGTRLTVL.